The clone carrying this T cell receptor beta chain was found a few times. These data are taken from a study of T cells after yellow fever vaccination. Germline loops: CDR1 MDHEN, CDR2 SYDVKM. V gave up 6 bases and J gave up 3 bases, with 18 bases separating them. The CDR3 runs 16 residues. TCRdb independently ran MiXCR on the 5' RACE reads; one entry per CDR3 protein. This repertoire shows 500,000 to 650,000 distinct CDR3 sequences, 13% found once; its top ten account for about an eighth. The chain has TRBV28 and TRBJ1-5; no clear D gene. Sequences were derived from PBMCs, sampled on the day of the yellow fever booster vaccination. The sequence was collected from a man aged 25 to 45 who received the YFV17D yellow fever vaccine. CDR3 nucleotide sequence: TGTGCCAGCAGCCTCCTTGTTCTGTCCCTCAATCAGCCCCAGCATTTT. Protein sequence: CASSLLVLSLNQPQHF.